This entry lists 14 T cell receptor beta chains sequenced from one sample in a study of blood T cells in healthy people across ages. Combining a sample-barcoded 5' primer with a J-beta primer mix, a second PCR ran for about 7 to 12 cycles. Each CDR3 protein gets one entry after TCRdb re-called the 5' RACE reads with MiXCR. The sample yields about 320,000 distinct CDR3 sequences, roughly 29% seen once. The sequencing sample was made of blood. The source of these receptors is a woman in her seventies in good health.

V and J are TRBV12-3 or TRBV12-4 and TRBJ1-6; TRBD1 matches at 8 bases. With 6 bases clipped from V and 10 bases from J, the junction kept 5 bases outside the gene matches. This CDR3 region has 13 residues. This CDR3 reads CASRRQGHSPLHF. The CDR3 nucleotides are TGTGCCAGCAGACGACAGGGGCACTCACCCCTCCACTTT.

This sequence joins TRBV29-1 and TRBJ2-4, with D maybe TRBD2 (7 bases). Trimming took off 3 bases at V and 1 base at J, with 10 bases between the two ends. Germline values: CDR1 SQVTM, CDR2 ANQGSEA. The CDR3 contains 14 residues. The CDR3, as DNA: TGCAGCGTTGAGGGGGGGGCGGCCAAAAACATTCAGTACTTC. Translation gives CSVEGGAAKNIQYF.

This clonotype was found a few times. The gene calls are TRBV12-3 or TRBV12-4 and TRBJ1-2, with 9 bases aligning to TRBD1. This CDR3 comprises 14 residues. V shed 10 bases, J shed 8 bases, and the junction held 14 bases outside the gene matches. The CDR3 loop is CATTTGTGYGGYTF. CDR3 bases: TGTGCCACCACAACGGGGACAGGGTATGGGGGCTACACCTTC.

The chain employs TRBV29-1 and TRBJ1-1; D gene ambiguous. V dropped 4 bases and J dropped 0 bases, with 9 bases sitting between them. The CDR3 has 13 amino acids. Germline V gives CDR1 SQVTM, CDR2 ANQGSEA. CDR3 sequence (DNA): TGCAGCGTTGTGGTACAGTTGAACACTGAAGCTTTCTTT. This encodes CSVVVQLNTEAFF.

This clonotype was seen many times. This chain uses TRBV28 with TRBJ1-5; D gene unclear. Between the trimmed V and J ends, which lost 6 bases and 1 base, there was a span of 16 bases. The germline V gene has CDR1 MDHEN and CDR2 SYDVKM. CDR3 length equals 16 residues. The chain's CDR3 is CASSKGPRRSNQPQHF. The DNA of the CDR3 is TGTGCCAGCAGCAAGGGTCCCCGAAGGAGCAATCAGCCCCAGCATTTT.

The chain recombines TRBV2 with TRBJ1-5; 10 positions agree with TRBD1. The germline CDR1 and CDR2 sequences are SNHLY and FYNNEI. The J segment lost 2 bases and the V segment lost 6 bases, leaving 7 bases of the junction unmatched. The CDR3 spans 16 residues. DNA for the CDR3: TGTGCCAGCAGCGACAGGGGGCGAATGGGCAATCAGCCCCAGCATTTT. Amino acid sequence: CASSDRGRMGNQPQHF. The entire variable domain, with the rest obtained from reference TRBV2 and TRBJ1-5, is as follows: EPEVTQTPSHQVTQMGQEVILRCVPISNHLYFYWYRQILGQKVEFLVSFYNNEISEKSEIFDDQFSVERPDGSNFTLKIRSTKLEDSAMYFCASSDRGRMGNQPQHFGDGTRLSIL.

CDR3 amino acids: CASTGQGSNQPQHF. The CDR3 nucleotides are TGTGCCAGCACCGGACAGGGCTCGAATCAGCCCCAGCATTTT. The chain recombines TRBV2 with TRBJ1-5; 8 positions agree with TRBD1. The CDR3 extends over 14 amino acids. The germline V gene has CDR1 SNHLY and CDR2 FYNNEI. V gave up 7 bases and J gave up 4 bases; unmatched junction bases: 6.

This clonotype was seen at least ten times. The chain recombines TRBV2 with TRBJ2-1, with D perhaps TRBD2 (5 bases). This CDR3 spans 12 amino acids. Per the germline V gene, CDR1 is SNHLY and CDR2 is FYNNEI. V lost 4 bases and J lost 7, with 8 bases in between. CDR3 sequence: CASSVSGNEQFF. The CDR3 bases are TGTGCCAGCAGTGTTTCGGGGAATGAGCAGTTCTTC. The entire variable domain, with the rest obtained from reference TRBV2 and TRBJ2-1, is as follows: EPEVTQTPSHQVTQMGQEVILRCVPISNHLYFYWYRQILGQKVEFLVSFYNNEISEKSEIFDDQFSVERPDGSNFTLKIRSTKLEDSAMYFCASSVSGNEQFFGPGTRLTVL.

In its sample, this clonotype was seen a few times. This chain connects TRBV5-1 to TRBJ1-4, with unresolved D. CDR3 length equals 14 residues. Germline loops: CDR1 SGHRS, CDR2 YFSETQ. V was cut by 1 base and J by 8 bases, with 12 bases left in between. This CDR3 is CASSLRWQDEKLFF. The CDR3 nucleotides are TGCGCCAGCAGCTTGAGGTGGCAGGACGAAAAACTGTTTTTT.

This clonotype has more than one count but fewer than ten. V usage is TRBV28 and J usage is TRBJ1-2, with 7 bases lining up with TRBD1. Trimming at V came to 6 bases and at J to 4 bases, leaving 8 bases not matched to a gene. Germline V gives CDR1 MDHEN, CDR2 SYDVKM. The CDR3 runs 14 residues. The CDR3 reads CASSLEGALYGYTF. DNA of the CDR3: TGTGCCAGCAGCTTAGAGGGGGCCCTCTATGGCTACACCTTC.

The gene calls are TRBV4-2 and TRBJ2-7; weak D call: TRBD1 (5 bases). Gene TRBJ2-1 matches the end of the DNA better, so the J call may be wrong. CDR1 is LGHNA, CDR2 YNFKEQ, per germline. The CDR3 is 15 amino acids. The DNA for the CDR3 is TGTGCCAGCAGCCAACCTGACAGACGCTCGAATGAGCAGTTCTTC. Amino acid sequence: CASSQPDRRSNEQFF.

V usage is TRBV29-1 and J usage is TRBJ2-1; 9 positions match TRBD1. V was clipped by 4 bases and J by 6 bases; unmatched bases: 4. This CDR3 has 13 amino acids. Germline CDR1 is SQVTM and CDR2 is ANQGSEA. Here the CDR3 DNA reads TGCAGCGTTGTGGGACAGGGCGGCAATGAGCAGTTCTTC. This sequence encodes CSVVGQGGNEQFF.

This clonotype has just a few counts. The gene calls are TRBV6-2 or TRBV6-3 and TRBJ2-4; TRBD2 might be the D (6 bases). V lost 1 base, J lost 1 base, and 8 bases lay in between. This CDR3 has 15 residues. In germline, CDR1 is MNHEY, CDR2 SVGEGT. CDR3 nucleotides: TGTGCCAGCAGTTACTACCGGGGGGCCAAAAACATTCAGTACTTC. Translating it yields CASSYYRGAKNIQYF.

This clonotype was detected a few times. The chain is built from TRBV4-2 and TRBJ2-3; no reliable D call. The germline V gene encodes CDR1 LGHNA and CDR2 YNFKEQ. The CDR3 is made up of 11 amino acids. Trimming stripped 0 bases from V and 11 bases from J, with 6 bases between. CDR3 nucleotides: TGTGCCAGCAGCCAAGAAGTGGTGCAGTATTTT. It codes for CASSQEVVQYF.